This is a list of T cell receptor beta chains from one sample in a study of technical replicates of blood from several donors. Clones were read by immunoSEQ multiplex PCR, and TCRdb kept only the in-frame ones, dropping some. The profile shows around 57,000 clones, less than 98% of them singletons. Material: T cells isolated from PBMCs. The source is a human donor in good health. The CDR3 runs from the conserved cysteine through the conserved F or W. Each record gives: V gene, J gene, D gene, clone size, CDR3 DNA, CDR3 protein. A D gene is named only where the DNA matches it firmly. Clone size is stated in some rows and not others, as once, few, many or a class when expanded.

v_call: TRBV7-2
j_call: TRBJ2-3
d_call: TRBD2
clone_size: few
cdr3_nt: TGTGCCAGCAGCCCAGGGGCCGGGACTAGCCCACATACGCAGTATTTT
cdr3_aa: CASSPGAGTSPHTQYF

v_call: TRBV9
j_call: TRBJ1-2
d_call: NA
clone_size: NA
cdr3_nt: TGTGCCAGCAGCGTGCAGGGCGCTAACTATGGCTACACCTTC
cdr3_aa: CASSVQGANYGYTF

v_call: TRBV27
j_call: TRBJ1-2
d_call: NA
clone_size: NA
cdr3_nt: TGTGCCAGCAGTCCCCATCTCGGGCAGGGGCTATTCTATGGCTACACCTTC
cdr3_aa: CASSPHLGQGLFYGYTF

v_call: TRBV7-9
j_call: TRBJ2-5
d_call: NA
clone_size: NA
cdr3_nt: TGTGCCAGCACCTCAGGGGCAGGACGCCAAGAGACCCAGTACTTC
cdr3_aa: CASTSGAGRQETQYF

v_call: TRBV2
j_call: TRBJ1-1
d_call: NA
clone_size: NA
cdr3_nt: TGTGCCAGCAGCGAATTAAACACTGAAGCTTTCTTT
cdr3_aa: CASSELNTEAFF

v_call: TRBV25-1
j_call: TRBJ2-5
d_call: NA
clone_size: NA
cdr3_nt: TGTGCCAGCAGTGTGCCCGGAAAGGGGTCAGGAGAGACCCAGTACTTC
cdr3_aa: CASSVPGKGSGETQYF

v_call: TRBV5-1
j_call: TRBJ2-7
d_call: TRBD1
clone_size: NA
cdr3_nt: TGCGCCAGCAGCTTGGATACAGGGGGGCCCTACGAGCAGTACTTC
cdr3_aa: CASSLDTGGPYEQYF

v_call: TRBV27
j_call: TRBJ1-5
d_call: NA
clone_size: once
cdr3_nt: TGTGCCAGCAGTTTATTGGGACAAAGGGCAAAGGAAGAGTATTTT
cdr3_aa: CASSLLGQRAKEEYF

v_call: TRBV25-1
j_call: TRBJ1-2
d_call: NA
clone_size: NA
cdr3_nt: TGTGCCAGCAGTGAGGTGAGCGGCTACACCTTC
cdr3_aa: CASSEVSGYTF

v_call: TRBV5-5
j_call: TRBJ1-1
d_call: NA
clone_size: NA
cdr3_nt: TGTGCCAGCAGCTGGTGGTATAGTGGGAGTACTGAAGCTTTCTTT
cdr3_aa: CASSWWYSGSTEAFF

v_call: TRBV5-4
j_call: TRBJ2-3
d_call: TRBD1
clone_size: NA
cdr3_nt: TGTGCCAGCAGTCACTGGACAGGTTTGCCAGATACGCAGTATTTT
cdr3_aa: CASSHWTGLPDTQYF

v_call: TRBV27
j_call: TRBJ2-3
d_call: NA
clone_size: NA
cdr3_nt: TGTGCCAGCAAGGGGCTCAGCACAGATACGCAGTATTTT
cdr3_aa: CASKGLSTDTQYF

v_call: TRBV5-8
j_call: TRBJ1-4
d_call: TRBD1
clone_size: NA
cdr3_nt: TGTGCCAGCAGCTTGGGACAGGGAACGGGGGTAGTCGAAAAACTGTTTTTT
cdr3_aa: CASSLGQGTGVVEKLFF

v_call: TRBV11-3
j_call: TRBJ2-2
d_call: NA
clone_size: NA
cdr3_nt: TGTGCCAGCAGCTTAGATCTCAGGGGTTCGAACACCGGGGAGCTGTTTTTT
cdr3_aa: CASSLDLRGSNTGELFF

v_call: TRBV6-5
j_call: TRBJ1-6
d_call: NA
clone_size: NA
cdr3_nt: TGTGCCAGCAGTTCTGGACAGATTAATTCACCCCTCCACTTT
cdr3_aa: CASSSGQINSPLHF

v_call: TRBV6-4
j_call: TRBJ2-3
d_call: NA
clone_size: NA
cdr3_nt: TGTGCCAGCAGTGACCGGTCCGGTCCTTATACGCAGTATTTT
cdr3_aa: CASSDRSGPYTQYF